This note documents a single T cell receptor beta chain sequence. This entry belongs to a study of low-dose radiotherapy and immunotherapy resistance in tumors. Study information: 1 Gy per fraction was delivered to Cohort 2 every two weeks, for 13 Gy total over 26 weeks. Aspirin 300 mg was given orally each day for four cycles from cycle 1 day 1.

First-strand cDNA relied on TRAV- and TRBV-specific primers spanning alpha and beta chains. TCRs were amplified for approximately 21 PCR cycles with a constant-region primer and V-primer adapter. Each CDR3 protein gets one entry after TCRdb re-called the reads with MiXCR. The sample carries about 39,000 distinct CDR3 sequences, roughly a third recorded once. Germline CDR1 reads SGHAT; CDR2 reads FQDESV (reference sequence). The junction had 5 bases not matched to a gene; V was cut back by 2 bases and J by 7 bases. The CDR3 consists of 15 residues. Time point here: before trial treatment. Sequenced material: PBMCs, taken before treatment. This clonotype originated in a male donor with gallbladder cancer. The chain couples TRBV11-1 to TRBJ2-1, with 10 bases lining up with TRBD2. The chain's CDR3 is CASSLRLAGANEQFF. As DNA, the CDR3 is TGTGCCAGCAGCTTAAGGCTAGCGGGAGCGAATGAGCAGTTCTTC.